The 27 T cell receptor beta chains reported below all come from one sample, sequenced in a study of beta chain features in type 1 diabetes. Study-wide points: Shorter TCRB CDR3s, moderately but significantly so, were found in Type 1 diabetes patients in all four CD4+ subsets.

These receptors have no known antigen. The whole isolated RNA underwent reverse transcription, so sequencing captured expressed TCRB transcripts. The protocol was immunoSEQ multiplex PCR, while the TCRdb copy is restricted to in-frame clones and leaves out a portion. The sample shows 500,000 to 850,000 clones, more than 12% of them seen only once. Material: naive CD4+ T cells from blood. Every receptor here comes from a man younger than 35 with type 1 diabetes.

This clone was detected a few times. The J gene is TRBJ2-3, the V gene TRBV5-1; no definite D call. Germline assignment: CDR1 SGHRS and CDR2 YFSETQ. V lost 4 bases and J lost 0, with 12 bases in between. The CDR3 extends over 15 amino acids. The CDR3 loop is CASSGAAFSTDTQYF. The DNA for the CDR3 is TGCGCCAGCAGCGGCGCGGCCTTTAGCACAGATACGCAGTATTTT.

This clone has only a few counts. The J gene is TRBJ1-3, the V gene TRBV15; the D is unclear. Germline CDR1 is LNHNV and CDR2 is YYDKDF (reference sequence). The V end was cut by 9 bases, the J end by 0 bases, with 12 bases between. The CDR3 length is 14 residues. CDR3 protein: CATALGSSGNTIYF. For the CDR3, the DNA is TGTGCCACAGCCTTGGGCAGCTCTGGAAACACCATATATTTT.

This chain connects TRBV4-2 to TRBJ1-2; 10 bases are shared with TRBD1. There are 15 residues in the CDR3. Germline V gives CDR1 LGHNA, CDR2 YNFKEQ. After removal of 3 bases from V and 8 bases from J, the junction contained 9 bases not matched to a gene. The CDR3 spells CASSHPGTGVMGYTF. CDR3 DNA: TGTGCCAGCAGCCATCCCGGGACAGGGGTTATGGGCTACACCTTC.

The chain couples TRBV7-2 to TRBJ2-5, with TRBD2 matching 10 bases. Unmatched junction bases numbered 5, after V lost 5 bases and J lost 2 bases. Germline V lookup: CDR1 SGHTA, CDR2 FQGNSA. The CDR3 is 15 residues long. The CDR3 sequence: CASSLSGGIQETQYF. CDR3 sequence (DNA): TGTGCCAGCAGCCTTAGCGGGGGGATACAAGAGACCCAGTACTTC.

The V call is TRBV27, the J call TRBJ2-2, with D perhaps being TRBD1 or TRBD2 (6 bases each). There are 18 residues in the CDR3. From germline, CDR1 is MNHEY and CDR2 SMNVEV (reference sequence). Trimming cost V 4 bases and J 4 bases, with 22 bases left between them. The CDR3: CASSSLGGGWSSTGELFF. For the CDR3, the DNA is TGTGCCAGCAGTTCCTTAGGGGGAGGTTGGTCCTCCACCGGGGAGCTGTTTTTT.

The table lists this clone with a few counts. One end of the junction varies from germline; a read error may be responsible. V gene TRBV30 combines with J gene TRBJ1-1; D perhaps matches TRBD1 (5 bases). The germline V gene has CDR1 GTSNPN and CDR2 SVGIG (reference sequence). CDR3 length: 12 residues. The CDR3 loop reads CARRGPGTEAFF. CDR3 DNA sequence: TGTGCCCGGAGGGGACCGGGGACTGAAGCTTTCTTT. Drawing the rest from reference TRBV30 and TRBJ1-1, the complete variable domain is SQTIHQWPATLVQPVGSPLSLECTVEGTSNPNLYWYRQAAGRGLQLLFYSVGIGQISSEVPQNLSASRPQDRQFILSSKKLLLSDSGFYLCARRGPGTEAFFGQGTRLTVV.

This clone was seen a few times. The chain carries TRBV7-9 and TRBJ2-2, with TRBD2 identical over 7 bases. V shed 7 bases, J shed 0 bases, and the junction held 2 bases outside the gene matches. This CDR3 has 14 residues. Per germline, CDR1 SEHNR and CDR2 FQNEAQ (reference sequence). The CDR3 sequence: CASTTSANTGELFF. The CDR3 nucleotides are TGTGCCAGCACTACTAGCGCGAACACCGGGGAGCTGTTTTTT.

This clone has a handful of counts. The chain has TRBV10-3 and TRBJ2-7; 8 positions agree with TRBD1. V lost 8 bases and J lost 0; bases outside the gene matches: 9. CDR3 length: 15 residues. Germline V gene lookup returns CDR1 ENHRY and CDR2 SYGVKD. CDR3 amino acids: CAIAPGQASSYEQYF. The CDR3 region has the DNA TGTGCCATCGCCCCGGGACAGGCGAGCTCCTACGAGCAGTACTTC.

A few counts support this clone. Additional DNA sequences in this sample encode the identical CDR3. The genes are TRBV5-1 and TRBJ1-1, with 9 nucleotides matching TRBD1. After removal of 2 bases from V and 6 bases from J, the junction contained 5 bases not matched to a gene. The CDR3 totals 14 residues. In germline, CDR1 is SGHRS, CDR2 YFSETQ. The DNA of the CDR3 is TGCGCCAGCAGCTTAGGACAGGGGTATGCTGAAGCTTTCTTT. It yields the protein CASSLGQGYAEAFF.

This clone was seen a handful of times. The V call is TRBV5-1, the J call TRBJ2-3; D is undetermined. This CDR3 spans 13 amino acids. Trimming cost V 1 base and J 4 bases, with 7 bases left between them. CDR1 is SGHRS and CDR2 is YFSETQ in the germline V gene. The CDR3 sequence: CASSLRPPDTQYF. The CDR3 nucleotides are TGCGCCAGCAGCTTGCGACCGCCAGATACGCAGTATTTT.

This clone was found a few times. This rearrangement joins TRBV29-1 to TRBJ1-5; a weak D match, TRBD1 (6 bases). The CDR3 sequence is 15 residues long. The germline V gene has CDR1 SQVTM and CDR2 ANQGSEA. The V end lost 4 bases, the J end lost 6 bases, and 19 bases lay between the germline ends. The CDR3 nucleotides read TGCAGCGTTGTTTGGGGGGCCTCGGGAAGTCAGCCCCAGCATTTT. Residues: CSVVWGASGSQPQHF.

The chain combines TRBV7-3 with TRBJ2-1, with 7 bases identical to TRBD1. Germline V lookup: CDR1 SGHTA, CDR2 FQGTGA. The CDR3 spans 18 residues. Germline trimming cut 0 bases from V and 0 bases from J; bases unmatched to any gene: 8. CDR3 loop: CASSLTGATGSSYNEQFF. CDR3 bases: TGTGCCAGCAGCTTAACGGGAGCGACAGGGAGCTCCTACAATGAGCAGTTCTTC.

This clone was counted between two and nine times. The CDR3 DNA reads as TGCGCCAGCAGCCAAGCGGACAGGGATATCGTTGAAGCTTTCTTT. Protein sequence: CASSQADRDIVEAFF. The chain is built from TRBV4-3 and TRBJ1-1, with 8 bases aligning to TRBD1. The length of the CDR3 is 15 residues. Trimming cost V 1 base and J 7 bases; bases outside gene matches: 8. Germline CDR1 and CDR2: LGHNA and YSLEER.

This chain connects TRBV30 to TRBJ1-4; 7 nucleotides align to TRBD1. Germline V gene data show CDR1 as GTSNPN and CDR2 as SVGIG (reference sequence). V gave up 4 bases and J gave up 0 bases; unmatched junction bases: 5. The CDR3 totals 15 residues. The chain's CDR3 is CAWNRGGSTNEKLFF. The CDR3 coding sequence is TGTGCCTGGAACAGGGGAGGGTCAACTAATGAAAAACTGTTTTTT.

The chain combines TRBV5-6 with TRBJ2-3; possibly TRBD1 for D (5 bases). CDR1 and CDR2 (germline): SGHDT, YYEEEE. V gave up 3 bases and J gave up 7 bases, with 21 bases separating them. CDR3 length: 16 amino acids. CDR3 nucleotides: TGTGCCAGCAGCTCTAGGGGCGGAAACCTTGCCAATACGCAGTATTTT. The encoded protein is CASSSRGGNLANTQYF.

The V and J genes are TRBV30 and TRBJ2-1, with D perhaps TRBD2 (6 bases). V shed 4 bases and J shed 13 bases, with 23 bases lying between them. The germline CDR1 and CDR2 sequences are GTSNPN and SVGIG (reference sequence). The CDR3 has 14 residues. CDR3 in amino acids: CAWTGTYAGEPQFF. The CDR3 DNA reads as TGTGCCTGGACGGGGACTTACGCCGGAGAACCCCAGTTCTTC.

This clone was detected only a few times. The chain combines TRBV13 with TRBJ2-1; no clear D gene. The length of the CDR3 is 15 residues. Germline values: CDR1 PRHDT, CDR2 FYEKMQ (reference sequence). V was trimmed by 5 bases and J by 7 bases, leaving 18 bases between them. This chain's CDR3 is CASSHVLGRPNEQFF. CDR3 DNA sequence: TGTGCCAGCAGCCATGTTCTTGGCCGTCCTAATGAGCAGTTCTTC.

The V call is TRBV2, the J call TRBJ2-5; no definite D call. This CDR3 is 14 amino acids long. Per germline, CDR1 SNHLY and CDR2 FYNNEI. The ends were cut back, 3 bases at V and 3 bases at J, with 11 bases in the middle. CDR3 residues: CASSDWVSKETQYF. The CDR3, as DNA: TGTGCCAGCAGTGATTGGGTGTCCAAAGAGACCCAGTACTTC.

This clone was seen a handful of times. The rearrangement uses TRBV7-2 and TRBJ2-4; 10 nucleotides agree with TRBD1. The CDR3 covers 13 residues. V gave up 5 bases and J gave up 8 bases; unmatched junction bases: 3. Per germline, CDR1 SGHTA and CDR2 FQGNSA. This CDR3 is CASSGTGVDIQYF. In DNA, the CDR3 is TGTGCCAGCAGCGGGACAGGGGTTGACATTCAGTACTTC.

The chain has TRBV20-1 and TRBJ2-1, with unresolved D. The CDR3 is 11 residues long. V lost 1 base and J 9 bases, leaving 7 bases between the germline ends. Per the germline V gene, CDR1 is DFQATT and CDR2 is SNEGSKA (reference sequence). CDR3 bases: TGCAGTGCTAGAGGGGTAGCTGAGCAGTTCTTC. This translates into CSARGVAEQFF.

This clone occurred a few times. This chain connects TRBV28 to TRBJ1-1, with TRBD1 matching 10 bases. J was trimmed by 7 bases and V by 6 bases; bases with no gene match: 5. This CDR3 region has 13 residues. The germline gives CDR1 MDHEN, CDR2 SYDVKM. The CDR3 reads CASSSGQGGEAFF. For the CDR3, the DNA is TGTGCCAGCAGCTCTGGACAGGGGGGTGAAGCTTTCTTT.

The chain has TRBV5-1 and TRBJ1-6, with D possibly matching TRBD1 (6 bases). Trimming removed 4 bases from V and 9 bases from J, with 17 bases in between. The V gene's germline CDR1 is SGHRS and CDR2 YFSETQ. This CDR3 is built from 15 residues. The CDR3 nucleotides read TGCGCCAGCAGCGTCCAGGGGATACCCACTTCACCCCTCCACTTT. It yields the protein CASSVQGIPTSPLHF.

This clone was counted a few times. The chain joins TRBV5-1 to TRBJ2-3; a weak D match, TRBD2 (5 bases). V lost 0 bases, J lost 3 bases, and 11 bases lay in between. CDR1 SGHRS and CDR2 YFSETQ come from the germline V gene. This CDR3 has 15 residues. The CDR3 DNA follows: TGCGCCAGCAGCTTGGGGACTTTTGGGACAGATACGCAGTATTTT. The encoded protein is CASSLGTFGTDTQYF. Based on the CDR3 plus reference TRBV5-1 and TRBJ2-3, the full variable domain is KAGVTQTPRYLIKTRGQQVTLSCSPISGHRSVSWYQQTPGQGLQFLFEYFSETQRNKGNFPGRFSGRQFSNSRSEMNVSTLELGDSALYLCASSLGTFGTDTQYFGPGTRLTVL.

The chain employs TRBV7-2 and TRBJ1-5; D uncertain. CDR3 length: 15 residues. Germline V lookup: CDR1 SGHTA, CDR2 FQGNSA. V was pared by 6 bases and J by 0 bases, with 12 bases between. This CDR3 is CASSARLLSNQPQHF. DNA of the CDR3: TGTGCCAGCAGTGCGCGACTACTTAGCAATCAGCCCCAGCATTTT.

This clone has only a few counts. The chain employs TRBV15 and TRBJ2-7, with D uncertain. The CDR3 is made up of 15 amino acids. Per the germline V gene, CDR1 is LNHNV and CDR2 is YYDKDF (reference sequence). The ends were cut back, 1 base at V and 2 bases at J, with 12 bases in the middle. CDR3 nucleotide sequence: TGTGCCACCAGCAGAGGCCCGCTCGCAGCCTACGAGCAGTACTTC. This translates into CATSRGPLAAYEQYF.

This clone was seen a few times. The J gene is TRBJ2-3, the V gene TRBV11-3, with 10 nucleotides matching TRBD2. Trimming removed 3 bases from V and 5 bases from J; junction bases left unmatched: 8. Germline V CDR1 and CDR2: SGHNT, YENEEA. The length of the CDR3 is 16 residues. CDR3 residues: CASSFVGTSAQDTQYF. Written as DNA, the CDR3 is TGTGCCAGCAGCTTCGTCGGGACTAGCGCTCAAGATACGCAGTATTTT.

The chain employs TRBV11-1 and TRBJ2-2; D might be TRBD1 (5 bases). V shed 2 bases and J shed 5 bases, with 12 bases lying between them. The CDR3 contains 15 residues. Germline values: CDR1 SGHAT, CDR2 FQDESV (reference sequence). This CDR3 reads CASSLRQISTGELFF. CDR3 sequence (DNA): TGTGCCAGCAGCTTAAGACAGATCTCAACCGGGGAGCTGTTTTTT. The variable domain in full, with the rest retrieved from reference TRBV11-1 and TRBJ2-2, is EAEVAQSPRYKITEKSQAVAFWCDPISGHATLYWYRQILGQGPELLVQFQDESVVDDSQLPKDRFSAERLKGVDSTLKIQPAELGDSAMYLCASSLRQISTGELFFGEGSRLTVL.